This passage covers 9 T cell receptor beta chains from one sample sequenced in a study of PD-1 blockade in classical Hodgkin lymphoma. Clones were sequenced by immunoSEQ multiplex PCR, and TCRdb holds only the in-frame ones, with some missing. Of about 1,500 clones in the sample, roughly 80% are singletons; the top ten hold roughly 24%. Every patient had relapsed following autologous stem cell transplantation, and cohorts differed in brentuximab vedotin exposure. From thawed PBMCs, magnetic negative selection was used to isolate the CD8+ T cells. Specimen: CD8+ T cells from blood, collected at baseline. Receptors were obtained from a human donor with classical Hodgkin lymphoma.

The chain recombines TRBV4-2 with TRBJ1-3; D unclear. The CDR3 totals 16 residues. CDR1 LGHNA and CDR2 YNFKEQ come from the germline V gene. Trimming removed 4 bases at V and 2 bases at J, with 15 bases between. The chain's CDR3 is CASSPTDMAAGNTIYF. The CDR3 nucleotides are TGTGCCAGCAGCCCCACTGACATGGCGGCTGGAAACACCATATATTTT.

This sequence joins TRBV11-3 and TRBJ2-2; D not certain. This CDR3 comprises 13 residues. Germline lookup yields CDR1 SGHNT and CDR2 YENEEA. The V and J ends lost 2 bases and 4 bases respectively, with 5 bases between them. CDR3 sequence: CASSLLPTGELFF. DNA of the CDR3: TGTGCCAGCAGCTTACTCCCCACCGGGGAGCTGTTTTTT.

This clone was counted only a few times. This chain uses TRBV4-1 with TRBJ1-5; no clear D. This CDR3 has 15 residues. With 0 bases removed from V and 8 bases from J, the gap between germline ends came to 14 bases. CDR1 and CDR2 (germline): MGHRA, YSYEKL. CDR3 nucleotides: TGCGCCAGCAGCCAAGAACACCGGGAATGGGAGCCCCAGCATTTT. Translating it yields CASSQEHREWEPQHF.

This chain joins TRBV7-9 and TRBJ1-3; TRBD1 agrees at 10 bases. J lost 0 bases, V lost 11 bases, and 10 bases had no gene match. Germline assignment: CDR1 SEHNR and CDR2 FQNEAQ (reference sequence). The CDR3 runs 16 residues. In nucleotides, the CDR3 is TGTGCCCGGGGACAGGGGTCCCCCTTCTCTGGAAACACCATATATTTT. Its protein product is CARGQGSPFSGNTIYF.

The chain has TRBV7-3 and TRBJ2-1; no clear D gene. This CDR3 comprises 16 residues. The ends were cut back, 2 bases at V and 6 bases at J, with 17 bases in the middle. The germline V gene encodes CDR1 SGHTA and CDR2 FQGTGA. The CDR3 DNA sequence: TGTGCCAGCAGCTTATTCTTCCAGTCTGGTTTCAATGAGCAGTTCTTC. It yields the protein CASSLFFQSGFNEQFF.

This rearrangement joins TRBV2 to TRBJ1-2; D remains ambiguous. Germline values: CDR1 SNHLY, CDR2 FYNNEI. The CDR3 covers 12 residues. Trimming removed 8 bases from V and 3 bases from J, with 10 bases in between. CDR3 sequence reads: CASGGSYYGYTF. In DNA, the CDR3 is TGTGCCAGCGGTGGTTCCTACTATGGCTACACCTTC.

The rearrangement links TRBV4-1 to TRBJ2-7; 9 bases are a match to TRBD1. V was clipped by 0 bases and J by 3 bases; unmatched bases: 6. The CDR3 covers 16 residues. Germline V CDR1 and CDR2: MGHRA, YSYEKL. This CDR3 reads CASSQDRTGVNYEQYF. The CDR3 DNA sequence: TGCGCCAGCAGCCAAGATAGGACAGGGGTAAACTACGAGCAGTACTTC.

This clone has a handful of counts. The CDR3 DNA sequence: TGTGCCAGTAGTATTATCCTAAATCAGCCCCAGCATTTT. Its translation is CASSIILNQPQHF. The chain couples TRBV19 to TRBJ1-5; no firm D call. Per germline, CDR1 LNHDA and CDR2 SQIVND (reference sequence). Trimming pared 3 bases from V and 4 bases from J, leaving 7 bases between. This CDR3 contains 13 residues.

The chain uses TRBV6-6 and TRBJ1-5; 7 bases align to TRBD1. V dropped 4 bases and J dropped 4; count of bases not matched to a gene: 10. This CDR3 is built from 16 residues. The germline gives CDR1 MNHNY, CDR2 SVGAGI (reference sequence). The CDR3: CASSSPDRDSNQPQHF. CDR3 sequence (DNA): TGTGCCAGCAGTTCGCCAGACAGGGACTCGAATCAGCCCCAGCATTTT.